This is a list of T cell receptor beta chains from one sample in a study of shared clonotypes between healthy human individuals. Profiling relied on immunoSEQ multiplex PCR, and the TCRdb table lists in-frame clones only, not all of them. The sample shows 2 million to 2.5 million clones, approximately 94% of them seen only once. Sequenced sample: naive CD4+ T cells sorted from blood. The receptors derive from a man between 18 and 35 years old in good health. Both conserved end residues are part of each CDR3. D genes are given only for firm matches. Clone sizes are given selectively: once, few, many, or a class where the clone is expanded.

j_call v_call clone_size d_call cdr3_nt cdr3_aa
TRBJ1-3 TRBV5-4 NA NA TGTGCCAGCAGCTTGCGGGGGGGCTCCTCTGGAAACACCATATATTTT CASSLRGGSSGNTIYF
TRBJ2-1 TRBV18 few NA TGTGCCAGCTCTTACGAGGGCCGGGATGAGCAGTTCTTC CASSYEGRDEQFF
TRBJ2-7 TRBV4-3 NA NA TGCGCCAGCAGCCAAGCACGCGGGGCCATCTACGAGCAGTACTTC CASSQARGAIYEQYF
TRBJ2-5 TRBV7-9 NA TRBD1 TGTGCCAGCAGCTTAGCTGTGACAGGGGGCCGAGAGACCCAGTACTTC CASSLAVTGGRETQYF
TRBJ1-1 TRBV7-2 NA NA TGTGCCAGCAGCTTAGTGTCCCGGGTGAACACTGAAGCTTTCTTT CASSLVSRVNTEAFF
TRBJ1-2 TRBV5-3 NA TRBD1 TGTGCCAGAAGCCCTGCGGACAGGGGGGTTGACTATGGCTACACCTTC CARSPADRGVDYGYTF
TRBJ2-7 TRBV2 NA NA TGTGCCAGCATTAGAAGCTACGAGCAGTACTTC CASIRSYEQYF
TRBJ2-1 TRBV6-5 NA TRBD1 TGTGCCAGCAGATCCGGGACAGGCTACAATGAGCAGTTCTTC CASRSGTGYNEQFF
TRBJ2-1 TRBV5-4 NA NA TGTGCCAGCAGCCTGACTCCCTACAATGAGCAGTTCTTC CASSLTPYNEQFF
TRBJ1-1 TRBV5-1 NA NA TGCGCCAGCAGCTCCGGGCAAACGGGGAACACTGAAGCTTTCTTT CASSSGQTGNTEAFF
TRBJ2-5 TRBV29-1 NA NA TGCAGCGTACAGCTCCAAGAGACCCAGTACTTC CSVQLQETQYF
TRBJ2-5 TRBV6-5 NA NA TGTGCCAGCAGTTACGGGGCGTGGCAGGCTCAAGAGACCCAGTACTTC CASSYGAWQAQETQYF
TRBJ1-2 TRBV28 NA NA TGTGCCAGCAGGCGCCTGGAGGATGGCTACACCTTC CASRRLEDGYTF
TRBJ2-3 TRBV5-1 NA NA TGCGCCAGCAGCTTGGCGGGGGCGGATACGCAGTATTTT CASSLAGADTQYF
TRBJ2-3 TRBV7-9 few NA TGTGCCAGCAGCTTAGCTAGCACAGATACGCAGTATTTT CASSLASTDTQYF
TRBJ2-1 TRBV5-1 NA NA TGCGCCAGCAGCCCCTCTACAGGGTTCTATGAGCAGTTCTTC CASSPSTGFYEQFF
TRBJ1-5 TRBV7-9 NA TRBD1 TGTGCCAGCAGCTTAGGGGGACAGACCAATCAGCCCCAGCATTTT CASSLGGQTNQPQHF
TRBJ2-5 TRBV5-1 NA TRBD2 TGCGCCAGCAGCTTGGTACTAGCGGGAGAAGGGGAGACCCAGTACTTC CASSLVLAGEGETQYF
TRBJ1-1 TRBV10-3 NA TRBD1 TGTGCCATCAGTTGGACAGGGGAGGCGAACACTGAAGCTTTCTTT CAISWTGEANTEAFF
TRBJ1-3 TRBV7-2 NA NA TGTGCCAGCAGCTCACAACCCTCAGGGATCTCTGGAAACACCATATATTTT CASSSQPSGISGNTIYF
TRBJ1-1 TRBV19 NA NA TGTGCCAGTAGTACCGAGGGTGGTGAAGCTTTCTTT CASSTEGGEAFF
TRBJ1-1 TRBV2 NA NA TGTGCCAGCAGTCTGACTGAAGCTTTCTTT CASSLTEAFF
TRBJ2-7 TRBV9 NA NA TGTGCCAGCAGCGTCTTACAGTTCTCCTACGAGCAGTACTTC CASSVLQFSYEQYF
TRBJ1-5 TRBV4-1 NA NA TGCGCCAGCAGCCAGTCAGGGACGGGGCAGCCCCAGCATTTT CASSQSGTGQPQHF
TRBJ1-2 TRBV27 NA NA TGTGCCACGGTCTTGGGGGGCGGGGATGGCTACACCTTC CATVLGGGDGYTF
TRBJ1-6 TRBV4-3 NA NA TGCGCCAGCAGCCAAGAAGAGGGGAAGGTATATAATTCACCCCTCCACTTT CASSQEEGKVYNSPLHF
TRBJ2-7 TRBV19 NA NA TGTGCCATCGGGCGGTACGAGCAGTACTTC CAIGRYEQYF
TRBJ2-1 TRBV7-2 once TRBD1 TGTGCCAGCAGCCCGGACAGGGGAGACTACAATGAGCAGTTCTTC CASSPDRGDYNEQFF
TRBJ1-2 TRBV6-1 once NA TGTGCCAGCCGGGAGGGGAGCCCCAATCCATTTGGCTACACCTTC CASREGSPNPFGYTF
TRBJ2-3 TRBV11-2 NA TRBD2 TGTGCCAGCAGCTCTCGTCGAAGCGGGGGCCCGACGGCGCAGTATTTT CASSSRRSGGPTAQYF
TRBJ1-2 TRBV30 NA NA TGTGCCTGGCCCCAAGGGGTTGGCTACACCTTC CAWPQGVGYTF
TRBJ2-7 TRBV7-9 NA NA TGTGCCAGCAGCTCAGGAACCTCCTACGAGCAGTACTTC CASSSGTSYEQYF
TRBJ2-3 TRBV5-1 NA NA TGCGCCAGCAGCTTGGCCGGAGGAGGGGTCGGCACAGATACGCAGTATTTT CASSLAGGGVGTDTQYF
TRBJ2-7 TRBV6-4 NA TRBD1 TGTGCCAGCAGTGACTCCCAATTGGGACAGGTAAACTACGAGCAGTACTTC CASSDSQLGQVNYEQYF
TRBJ2-2 TRBV11-2 once TRBD2 TGTGCCAGCAGCTCGATTAGACTAGCCTCCGGGGAGCTGTTTTTT CASSSIRLASGELFF
TRBJ2-3 TRBV6-5 NA TRBD2 TGTGCCAGCCGCCGACTAGCGGGAGGGGAAGATACGCAGTATTTT CASRRLAGGEDTQYF
TRBJ1-6 TRBV5-1 once NA TGCGCCAGCAGCTTGGTTGCAGGATCTTATAATTCACCCCTCCACTTT CASSLVAGSYNSPLHF
TRBJ2-1 TRBV28 NA NA TGTGCCAGCCTGACGCCGGGACAAGGGAAAAAGCAGTTCTTC CASLTPGQGKKQFF
TRBJ1-4 TRBV28 NA TRBD1 TGTGCCACTACAGGGGGGGCTAATGAAAAACTGTTTTTT CATTGGANEKLFF
TRBJ1-1 TRBV29-1 NA NA TGCAGCGTTGATCGGGCAGGGCAGGTTTTGTACACTGAAGCTTTCTTT CSVDRAGQVLYTEAFF
TRBJ2-2 TRBV5-4 NA TRBD2 TGTGCCAGCAGCTCCGCGGGGGGCAACACCGGGGAGCTGTTTTTT CASSSAGGNTGELFF
TRBJ1-2 TRBV6-5 few NA TGTGCCAGCAATCCACTAGGACCCAGGGGCGGCTACACCTTC CASNPLGPRGGYTF
TRBJ1-5 TRBV4-1 NA NA TGCGCCAGCAGCCAAGATTTGGAGGGGACTTTGGGTCAGCCCCAGCATTTT CASSQDLEGTLGQPQHF
TRBJ1-5 TRBV28 NA TRBD1 TGTGCCAGCAACCATGCCCCGATTAGGACAGGGCGCAACCAGCCCCAGCATTTT CASNHAPIRTGRNQPQHF
TRBJ1-2 TRBV5-1 NA NA TGCGCCAGCAGCCTCCCGAAGGCAGGAGATTATGGCTACACCTTC CASSLPKAGDYGYTF
TRBJ2-3 TRBV18 once NA TGTGCCAGCTCACCGGCAGTCGATACGCAGTATTTT CASSPAVDTQYF
TRBJ2-2 TRBV5-6 NA NA TGTGCCAGCAGCTCGGAGGGAGCCCCGAGGGGACACAACACCGGGGAGCTGTTTTTT CASSSEGAPRGHNTGELFF
TRBJ2-3 TRBV5-6 NA NA TGTGCCAGCAGCTTCGAGGGGACGCAGTATTTT CASSFEGTQYF
TRBJ1-4 TRBV6-6 NA TRBD1 TGTGCCAGCAGGCCCCCCCGGGACAGCCATAATGAAAAACTGTTTTTT CASRPPRDSHNEKLFF
TRBJ2-1 TRBV9 NA TRBD2 TGTGCCAGCACAGGGACTAGCGGCAATGAGCAGTTCTTC CASTGTSGNEQFF
TRBJ1-2 TRBV4-3 NA NA TGCGCCAGCAGTCACGCGGACTCATCTCTCTATGGCTACACCTTC CASSHADSSLYGYTF